The rows below give T cell receptor beta chains drawn from one sample of a study of cytomegalovirus exposure and HLA in healthy donors. Clones were read by immunoSEQ multiplex PCR, and TCRdb kept only the in-frame ones, dropping some. The sample lists some 130,000 clones, 94% occurring once. The source material was PBMCs. These receptors all stem from a man younger than 35 in good health and CMV-seropositive. Both conserved end residues are part of each CDR3. A D gene is named only where the DNA matches it firmly. Size tells how often a clone was seen (once, few, many) or the class of an expanded clone, and some rows leave it out.

d_call	v_call	j_call	clone_size	cdr3_aa	cdr3_nt
TRBD2	TRBV28	TRBJ2-5	-	CASSLSGSGTQYF	TGTGCCAGCAGTTTGAGCGGGAGTGGGACCCAGTACTTC
TRBD1	TRBV5-1	TRBJ1-4	-	CASSLGDRSFEKLFF	TGCGCCAGCAGCTTGGGGGACAGGTCATTCGAAAAACTGTTTTTT
-	TRBV2	TRBJ2-1	-	CASRFNTHEQFF	TGTGCCAGCAGATTTAATACACATGAGCAGTTCTTC
TRBD1	TRBV28	TRBJ2-7	-	CASTPSGTAIYEQYF	TGTGCCAGCACCCCTTCCGGGACAGCAATCTACGAGCAGTACTTC
-	TRBV27	TRBJ2-2	-	CASSTPRTGELFF	TGTGCCAGCAGTACTCCTAGGACCGGGGAGCTGTTTTTT
TRBD2	TRBV28	TRBJ2-7	-	CASRTLSGRAYEQYF	TGTGCCAGCAGGACACTAAGCGGGAGGGCGTACGAGCAGTACTTC
TRBD1	TRBV2	TRBJ1-5	few	CASSQGENQPQHF	TGTGCCAGCAGTCAGGGGGAAAATCAGCCCCAGCATTTT
TRBD1	TRBV28	TRBJ1-5	-	CASNPGGWESGNQPQHF	TGTGCCAGCAACCCAGGGGGCTGGGAAAGCGGCAATCAGCCCCAGCATTTT
-	TRBV7-2	TRBJ2-7	-	CASSTNRGGEQYF	TGTGCCAGCAGCACAAACAGGGGGGGCGAGCAGTACTTC
-	TRBV4-2	TRBJ1-1	-	CASSQDPRLVFSTEAFF	TGTGCCAGCAGCCAAGACCCCAGGCTTGTGTTCTCAACTGAAGCTTTCTTT
TRBD1	TRBV5-1	TRBJ1-2	-	CASSATTGGGYTF	TGCGCCAGCAGCGCGACAACAGGGGGCGGCTACACCTTC
-	TRBV19	TRBJ1-1	once	CASSIDVSGTRTEAFF	TGTGCCAGTAGTATAGATGTCTCTGGGACAAGGACTGAAGCTTTCTTT
TRBD2	TRBV4-2	TRBJ2-3	once	CASGAGGTDTQYF	TGTGCCAGCGGAGCGGGAGGGACAGATACGCAGTATTTT
-	TRBV10-2	TRBJ2-5	-	CASSEWSLQETQYF	TGCGCCAGCAGTGAGTGGTCACTCCAAGAGACCCAGTACTTC
-	TRBV5-4	TRBJ1-1	-	CASSGAPAETEAFF	TGTGCCAGCAGCGGGGCCCCGGCGGAGACTGAAGCTTTCTTT
TRBD2	TRBV7-9	TRBJ2-3	-	CASSSTSAPDTQYF	TGTGCCAGCAGTTCAACTAGCGCGCCAGATACGCAGTATTTT
-	TRBV28	TRBJ1-3	-	CASSLSGRNTIYF	TGTGCCAGCAGTTTATCAGGGAGAAACACCATATATTTT
-	TRBV25-1	TRBJ1-3	-	CASSEGRGIYF	TGTGCCAGCAGTGAAGGGCGGGGCATATATTTT
-	TRBV5-4	TRBJ2-1	-	CASSLGGPGYNEQFF	TGTGCCAGCAGCTTGGGGGGGCCGGGGTACAATGAGCAGTTCTTC
-	TRBV27	TRBJ1-2	-	CASSPIVNRAYGYTF	TGTGCCAGCAGTCCAATTGTCAACAGAGCCTATGGCTACACCTTC
TRBD1	TRBV5-1	TRBJ2-1	-	CASSLGAGGVNEQFF	TGCGCCAGCAGCTTGGGAGCAGGGGGCGTGAATGAGCAGTTCTTC
TRBD2	TRBV7-3	TRBJ2-2	-	CASSPRLAGGGELFF	TGTGCCAGCAGCCCAAGACTAGCGGGAGGCGGGGAGCTGTTTTTT
-	TRBV4-1	TRBJ1-1	-	CASDGGEVTEAFF	TGCGCCAGCGACGGGGGGGAGGTGACTGAAGCTTTCTTT
TRBD2	TRBV27	TRBJ2-5	-	CASRIASGSSYETQYF	TGTGCCAGCAGGATTGCTAGCGGGAGTTCGTATGAGACCCAGTACTTC
TRBD2	TRBV11-2	TRBJ2-1	-	CASRQTSGRIGEQFF	TGTGCCAGCAGGCAGACTAGCGGGAGGATTGGTGAGCAGTTCTTC
-	TRBV27	TRBJ1-6	-	CASSQAPTSPLHF	TGTGCCAGCAGCCAAGCCCCAACTTCACCCCTCCACTTT
-	TRBV5-1	TRBJ2-5	-	CASSSTLQFQETQYF	TGCGCCAGCAGCTCAACCTTGCAGTTCCAAGAGACCCAGTACTTC
-	TRBV19	TRBJ1-2	-	CASSRREADYGYTF	TGTGCCAGTAGTAGGAGAGAAGCTGACTATGGCTACACCTTC
-	TRBV9	TRBJ1-1	-	CASSAHRATEAFF	TGTGCCAGCAGCGCGCACAGGGCCACTGAAGCTTTCTTT
TRBD1	TRBV29-1	TRBJ1-2	-	CSVENSTGIGGYTF	TGCAGCGTTGAAAACTCGACAGGGATTGGAGGCTACACCTTC
TRBD1	TRBV5-4	TRBJ1-1	once	CASSSIRTGGNAEAFF	TGTGCCAGCAGCTCCATTAGGACAGGGGGGAACGCTGAAGCTTTCTTT
TRBD1	TRBV19	TRBJ1-5	-	CASSSDRGPNQPQHF	TGTGCCAGTAGTAGCGACAGGGGCCCCAATCAGCCCCAGCATTTT
-	TRBV27	TRBJ1-5	-	CASSLGTNQPQHF	TGTGCCAGCAGTTTAGGCACCAATCAGCCCCAGCATTTT
TRBD2	TRBV5-1	TRBJ2-7	-	CASSRVAGAHEQYF	TGCGCCAGCAGCCGGGTAGCGGGAGCCCACGAGCAGTACTTC
-	TRBV4-1	TRBJ1-6	few	CASSPAGTGNTPLHF	TGCGCCAGCAGCCCCGCTGGCACGGGGAATACACCCCTCCACTTT
TRBD2	TRBV13	TRBJ2-7	-	CASSTTSVAYEQYF	TGTGCCAGCAGCACTACTAGCGTTGCCTACGAGCAGTACTTC
TRBD1	TRBV19	TRBJ1-1	-	CASSIRGSGQGGATEAFF	TGTGCCAGTAGTATAAGAGGGTCGGGACAGGGAGGGGCCACTGAAGCTTTCTTT
TRBD2	TRBV18	TRBJ2-7	-	CASSAGTSYEQYF	TGTGCCAGCTCCGCCGGGACTAGCTACGAGCAGTACTTC
TRBD1	TRBV27	TRBJ2-1	-	CASTRDRPTYNEQFF	TGTGCCAGCACCCGGGACAGACCCACCTACAATGAGCAGTTCTTC
-	TRBV5-4	TRBJ1-1	-	CASSRTDALNTEAFF	TGTGCCAGCAGCCGGACAGACGCACTGAACACTGAAGCTTTCTTT
-	TRBV7-2	TRBJ2-7	-	CASSVGGTALVHEQYF	TGTGCCAGCAGCGTAGGAGGGACAGCCCTTGTCCACGAGCAGTACTTC
-	TRBV6-5	TRBJ2-7	-	CASRRTPNSYEQYF	TGTGCCAGCAGAAGAACACCAAATTCCTACGAGCAGTACTTC
-	TRBV12-2	TRBJ2-5	-	CASRSPLLGTSGSQETQYF	TGTGCAAGTCGCTCACCTTTGCTTGGGACTAGCGGATCTCAAGAGACCCAGTACTTC
-	TRBV28	TRBJ1-5	-	CASYNIYQGKGNQPQHF	TGTGCCAGCTACAACATATACCAGGGGAAGGGCAATCAGCCCCAGCATTTT
-	TRBV2	TRBJ2-3	-	CASSLSLPDTQYF	TGTGCCAGCAGTCTAAGCCTACCAGATACGCAGTATTTT
TRBD2	TRBV9	TRBJ2-1	-	CASSPPGLAGTSEQFF	TGTGCCAGCAGCCCACCGGGACTAGCGGGGACCAGTGAGCAGTTCTTC
-	TRBV29-1	TRBJ1-1	-	CSVVYQRGTEAFF	TGCAGCGTTGTGTACCAACGCGGCACTGAAGCTTTCTTT
-	TRBV5-1	TRBJ2-3	-	CASSSPGGEDTQYF	TGCGCCAGCAGCTCACCCGGGGGTGAAGATACGCAGTATTTT
TRBD1	TRBV6-1	TRBJ1-1	-	CASSEYGQGAEAFF	TGTGCCAGCAGTGAATACGGACAGGGGGCTGAAGCTTTCTTT
-	TRBV9	TRBJ2-2	-	CASSYRQATITGELFF	TGTGCCAGCAGCTACAGACAGGCTACGATCACCGGGGAGCTGTTTTTT
-	TRBV6-6	TRBJ1-2	-	CAGGKNYGYTF	TGTGCCGGCGGGAAGAACTATGGCTACACCTTC
-	TRBV5-1	TRBJ1-1	-	CASSLAEMGPVQEAFF	TGCGCCAGCAGCTTGGCCGAGATGGGGCCAGTACAGGAAGCTTTCTTT
TRBD2	TRBV27	TRBJ2-5	-	CASGIAGGQETQYF	TGTGCCAGCGGGATAGCGGGAGGGCAAGAGACCCAGTACTTC
-	TRBV5-1	TRBJ1-2	-	CASSSGTNNNYGYTF	TGCGCCAGCAGCTCCGGGACAAATAACAACTATGGCTACACCTTC
TRBD2	TRBV5-6	TRBJ2-1	-	CASSLGPLLAGAYNEQFF	TGTGCCAGCAGCTTGGGCCCCTTACTAGCGGGAGCCTACAATGAGCAGTTCTTC
TRBD1	TRBV6-6	TRBJ1-2	-	CASSRDRGYGYTF	TGTGCCAGCAGTAGGGACAGGGGGTATGGCTACACCTTC
-	TRBV4-1	TRBJ2-1	once	CASSQAEESSYNEQFF	TGCGCCAGCAGCCAAGCAGAGGAGAGCTCCTACAATGAGCAGTTCTTC